The 12 T cell receptor beta chains in this list originate from one sample, sequenced in a study of blood T cell repertoires in COVID-19. Produced via immunoSEQ multiplex PCR; TCRdb's table is partial and in-frame only. The sample has about 53,000 clones, approximately 91% seen once. Sequencing used peripheral blood. These receptors originate from a human donor in a cohort sampled during active COVID-19.

Only a few counts were recorded for this clone. V and J are TRBV12-3 or TRBV12-4 and TRBJ2-4, with D possibly being TRBD2 (5 bases). V shed 3 bases and J shed 4 bases, with 7 bases lying between them. The CDR3 has 13 amino acids. Here the CDR3 reads CASSFAGKNIQYF. The CDR3 DNA sequence: TGTGCCAGCAGTTTCGCGGGTAAAAACATTCAGTACTTC.

This chain uses TRBV12-3 or TRBV12-4 with TRBJ2-1; D is uncertain. The CDR3 has 13 amino acids. V was shortened by 1 base and J by 6 bases, with 7 bases between the two germline ends. The CDR3 DNA reads as TGTGCCAGCAGTTTAGAAGAGTTCAATGAGCAGTTCTTC. Its protein product is CASSLEEFNEQFF.

This clone was picked up one time. The chain has TRBV14 and TRBJ2-1; D uncertain. This CDR3 has 16 residues. The germline V and J ends were trimmed by 0 bases and 8 bases, with 17 bases remaining between them. From germline, CDR1 is SGHDN and CDR2 FVKESK. As DNA, the CDR3 is TGTGCCAGCAGCCAAGATTACCCCGGTCACAGAGATGAGCAGTTCTTC. Protein product: CASSQDYPGHRDEQFF.

The chain uses TRBV7-6 and TRBJ2-7; TRBD2 aligns across 9 bases. Germline CDR1 and CDR2: SGHVS and FNYEAQ. V trimming: 5 bases; J trimming: 2 bases; junction bases outside the gene matches: 7. This CDR3 region has 15 residues. The CDR3 protein is CASSLLAGFPYEQYF. CDR3 DNA sequence: TGTGCCAGCAGCCTTCTAGCGGGATTCCCCTACGAGCAGTACTTC.

The chain is built from TRBV4-3 and TRBJ2-2; 12 bases map to TRBD2. The length of the CDR3 is 17 residues. Germline assignment: CDR1 LGHNA and CDR2 YSLEER. The junction had 3 bases not matched to a gene; V was cut back by 0 bases and J by 4 bases. CDR3 coding DNA: TGCGCCAGCAGCCAAGATCGGACTAGCGGGGCCACCGGGGAGCTGTTTTTT. As protein: CASSQDRTSGATGELFF.

This clone was seen a few times. The chain couples TRBV5-5 to TRBJ1-6, with a tentative D call TRBD1 (5 bases). The CDR3 is 13 amino acids. In germline, CDR1 is SGHKS, CDR2 YYEKEE (reference sequence). The ends were cut back, 2 bases at V and 11 bases at J, with 11 bases in the middle. In DNA, the CDR3 is TGTGCCAGCAGCTTCGCGACAGTCCCACCCCTCCACTTT. Its translation: CASSFATVPPLHF.

The CDR3 DNA is TGTGCCAGCAGAGGGGAGGGCTACCTCGAGCAGTACTTC. Its translation is CASRGEGYLEQYF. V is TRBV6-5 and J is TRBJ2-7; 7 bases are a match to TRBD2. This CDR3 has 13 amino acids. The V segment lost 6 bases and the J segment 6 bases; nucleotides outside the gene matches: 8. The V gene's germline CDR1 is MNHEY and CDR2 SVGAGI.

The CDR3 coding sequence is TGCGCCAGCAGCCAGGGGGGGAACACTGAAGCTTTCTTT. It is translated as CASSQGGNTEAFF. The chain links TRBV4-3 to TRBJ1-1; TRBD1 is a possible D gene (5 bases). Trimming removed 3 bases from V and 1 base from J, with 6 bases in between. The CDR3 runs 13 residues. CDR1 and CDR2 from the germline V gene are LGHNA and YSLEER.

The chain has TRBV18 and TRBJ1-3, with TRBD1 matching 7 bases. This CDR3 comprises 15 residues. Trimming at V came to 5 bases and at J to 6 bases, leaving 10 bases not matched to a gene. Germline lookup yields CDR1 KGHSH and CDR2 LQKENI. The CDR3 DNA is TGTGCCAGCTCAACGGACGGGACAGATACAAACACCATATATTTT. Protein sequence: CASSTDGTDTNTIYF.

V usage is TRBV15 and J usage is TRBJ2-7; 7 nucleotides line up with TRBD2. There are 13 residues in the CDR3. V dropped 4 bases and J dropped 7; count of bases not matched to a gene: 7. Germline values: CDR1 LNHNV, CDR2 YYDKDF (reference sequence). CDR3 DNA sequence: TGTGCCACCAGCAACCGACTAGCAAGGGAGCAGTACTTC. Encoded protein: CATSNRLAREQYF.

The genes are TRBV27 and TRBJ2-3, with 10 bases fitting TRBD2. Germline V CDR1 and CDR2: MNHEY, SMNVEV (reference sequence). This CDR3 comprises 15 residues. With V trimmed by 7 bases and J by 6 bases, 10 bases remained unmatched. CDR3 DNA: TGTGCCAGCAAGATTACTAGCGGGGCTCCCGATACGCAGTATTTT. This codes for CASKITSGAPDTQYF.

This sequence joins TRBV6-5 and TRBJ2-5; 7 bases agree with TRBD2. This CDR3 has 13 residues. J lost 1 base, V lost 8 bases, and 4 bases had no gene match. CDR1 and CDR2 from the germline V gene are MNHEY and SVGAGI. The CDR3 region is CASPSGFQETQYF. In nucleotides, the CDR3 is TGTGCCAGCCCTAGCGGATTCCAAGAGACCCAGTACTTC.